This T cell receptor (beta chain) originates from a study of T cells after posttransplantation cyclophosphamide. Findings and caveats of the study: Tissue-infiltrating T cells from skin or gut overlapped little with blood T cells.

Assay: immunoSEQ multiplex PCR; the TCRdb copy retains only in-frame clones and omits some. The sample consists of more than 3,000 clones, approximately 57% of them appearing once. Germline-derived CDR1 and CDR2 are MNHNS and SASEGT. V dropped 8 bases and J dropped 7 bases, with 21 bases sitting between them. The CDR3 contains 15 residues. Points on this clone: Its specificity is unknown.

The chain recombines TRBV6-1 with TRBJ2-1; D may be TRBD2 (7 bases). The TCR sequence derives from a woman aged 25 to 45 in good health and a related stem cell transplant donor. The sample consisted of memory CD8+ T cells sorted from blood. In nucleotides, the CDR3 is TGTGCCAGCCCCTCGGGCGGGGGCGAGTTTAATGAGCAGTTCTTC. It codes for CASPSGGGEFNEQFF.